The 20 T cell receptor beta chains listed next were all sequenced from one sample in a study of OX40 agonist ivuxolimab in advanced cancers. Profiling relied on immunoSEQ multiplex PCR, and the TCRdb table lists in-frame clones only, not all of them. Here the sample spans about 68,000 clones, 65% to 90% being singletons. The specimen comprised CD4+ or CD8+ T cells sorted from blood, sampled in a trial of the OX40 agonist ivuxolimab. These receptors originate from an adult with an advanced solid tumor such as melanoma, head and neck, liver or kidney cancer.

This clone was detected a few times. This chain links TRBV19 with TRBJ2-7; D gene uncertain. CDR1 and CDR2 (germline): LNHDA, SQIVND (reference sequence). The CDR3 is made up of 14 amino acids. Trimming stripped 0 bases from V and 2 bases from J, with 8 bases between. CDR3 sequence: CASSIEGSPYEQYF. CDR3 bases: TGTGCCAGTAGTATAGAAGGGTCTCCCTACGAGCAGTACTTC.

This chain joins TRBV9 and TRBJ2-2; D is uncertain. Trimming shortened V by 1 base and J by 3 bases, and 13 bases separated the two germline ends. The CDR3 contains 16 residues. Germline V gives CDR1 SGDLS, CDR2 YYNGEE. The CDR3 loop is CASSVMSLRDTGELFF. The CDR3, as DNA: TGTGCCAGCAGCGTAATGTCACTCCGTGACACCGGGGAGCTGTTTTTT.

The chain joins TRBV28 to TRBJ2-3; the D gene could be TRBD1 or TRBD2 (5 bases each). In germline, CDR1 is MDHEN, CDR2 SYDVKM. The CDR3 is 13 residues long. Trimming took 2 bases from V and 4 from J, leaving 7 bases between them. The CDR3 region has the DNA TGTGCCAGCAGTTTACAGGGAGCAGATACGCAGTATTTT. Its translation is CASSLQGADTQYF. The variable domain in full, with the rest retrieved from reference TRBV28 and TRBJ2-3, is DVKVTQSSRYLVKRTGEKVFLECVQDMDHENMFWYRQDPGLGLRLIYFSYDVKMKEKGDIPEGYSVSREKKERFSLILESASTNQTSMYLCASSLQGADTQYFGPGTRLTVL.

The CDR3 loop is CASRRAPWDYEQYF. In DNA form, the CDR3 reads TGCGCCAGCAGAAGGGCTCCCTGGGACTACGAGCAGTACTTC. The chain couples TRBV5-1 to TRBJ2-7; D is uncertain. This CDR3 is built from 14 residues. V was clipped by 5 bases and J by 3 bases, with 15 bases between them. Germline V lookup: CDR1 SGHRS, CDR2 YFSETQ.

This rearrangement joins TRBV6-5 to TRBJ2-2; D call uncertain. CDR1 MNHEY and CDR2 SVGAGI come from the germline V gene. This CDR3 comprises 16 residues. V was pared by 2 bases and J by 6 bases, with 16 bases between. The CDR3 spells CASSYLVYDSAGELFF. CDR3 in DNA: TGTGCCAGCAGTTACCTCGTTTACGACTCTGCCGGGGAGCTGTTTTTT.

This chain links TRBV4-2 with TRBJ1-5; D is unresolved. The V end was cut by 2 bases, the J end by 1 base, with 15 bases between. Germline V gene sequence: CDR1 LGHNA, CDR2 YNFKEQ. The CDR3 is 17 residues long. This CDR3 is CASSQSGGGISNQPQHF. The CDR3 coding sequence is TGTGCCAGCAGCCAATCGGGTGGAGGGATAAGCAATCAGCCCCAGCATTTT.

The rearrangement uses TRBV5-6 and TRBJ2-3; 8 nucleotides align to TRBD2. CDR1 and CDR2 (germline): SGHDT, YYEEEE. The CDR3 has 16 residues. Germline trimming cut 0 bases from V and 2 bases from J; bases unmatched to any gene: 5. CDR3 loop: CASSLVSGGHTDTQYF. In nucleotides, the CDR3 is TGTGCCAGCAGCTTGGTGAGCGGGGGCCACACAGATACGCAGTATTTT.

The genes are TRBV30 and TRBJ2-4, with TRBD2 identical over 10 bases. CDR1 and CDR2 (germline): GTSNPN, SVGIG (reference sequence). The CDR3 is made up of 12 amino acids. Unmatched junction bases numbered 0, after V lost 5 bases and J lost 5 bases. CDR3 sequence reads: CAWLAGENIQYF. DNA for the CDR3: TGTGCCTGGCTAGCGGGGGAAAACATTCAGTACTTC.

V is TRBV6-6 and J is TRBJ2-3; 16 bases fit TRBD2. The CDR3 is made up of 16 amino acids. J gave up 4 bases and V 6 bases, and 4 bases lay outside the gene matches. Germline V gene data show CDR1 as MNHNY and CDR2 as SVGAGI (reference sequence). CDR3 loop: CASRGTSGGEADTQYF. DNA for the CDR3: TGTGCCAGCAGGGGGACTAGCGGGGGGGAGGCAGATACGCAGTATTTT.

This chain joins TRBV5-1 and TRBJ1-5, with D uncertain. Trimming took 4 bases from V and 1 from J, leaving 12 bases between them. CDR3 size: 15 residues. Germline V gives CDR1 SGHRS, CDR2 YFSETQ. In nucleotides, the CDR3 is TGCGCCAGCAGCCTGGAAGGCACCAGCAATCAGCCCCAGCATTTT. It codes for CASSLEGTSNQPQHF.

The gene calls are TRBV7-2 and TRBJ2-5; 9 bases agree with TRBD1. The length of the CDR3 is 14 residues. CDR1 and CDR2 (germline): SGHTA, FQGNSA. J gave up 5 bases and V 3 bases, and 4 bases lay outside the gene matches. CDR3 nucleotide sequence: TGTGCCAGCAGCTTCCGACAGGGGGGGGAGACCCAGTACTTC. Translation gives CASSFRQGGETQYF. Together with reference TRBV7-2 and TRBJ2-5, the CDR3 gives the full variable domain: GAGVSQSPSNKVTEKGKDVELRCDPISGHTALYWYRQSLGQGLEFLIYFQGNSAPDKSGLPSDRFSAERTGGSVSTLTIQRTQQEDSAVYLCASSFRQGGETQYFGPGTRLLVL.

The gene calls are TRBV27 and TRBJ2-6; the match to TRBD2 covers 13 bases. V lost 4 bases, J lost 0 bases, and 6 bases stayed unmatched. CDR1 and CDR2 from the germline V gene are MNHEY and SMNVEV (reference sequence). The CDR3 spans 19 residues. CDR3 sequence (DNA): TGTGCCAGCAGTTACTGGGGACTAGCGGGGTACTCTGGGGCCAACGTCCTGACTTTC. Its protein is CASSYWGLAGYSGANVLTF.

This clone was observed a few times. V and J are TRBV30 and TRBJ1-3, with D possibly matching TRBD1 (5 bases). The CDR3 is made up of 15 amino acids. Germline lookup yields CDR1 GTSNPN and CDR2 SVGIG (reference sequence). The DNA for the CDR3 is TGTGCGTCCGACCCGGGGCAGGCGTCTGGAAACACCATATATTTT. This gives the protein CASDPGQASGNTIYF. The full variable domain, completed using reference TRBV30 and TRBJ1-3, is SQTIHQWPATLVQPVGSPLSLECTVEGTSNPNLYWYRQAAGRGLQLLFYSVGIGQISSEVPQNLSASRPQDRQFILSSKKLLLSDSGFYLCASDPGQASGNTIYFGEGSWLTVV.

J is TRBJ2-3 and V is TRBV19; 7 nucleotides line up with TRBD2. J gave up 0 bases and V 2 bases, and 5 bases lay outside the gene matches. Germline values: CDR1 LNHDA, CDR2 SQIVND (reference sequence). There are 16 residues in the CDR3. CDR3 amino acids: CASSIFNGGSTDTQYF. The CDR3 DNA reads TGTGCCAGTAGTATATTCAACGGGGGGAGCACAGATACGCAGTATTTT.

This clone appeared once. This sequence joins TRBV7-2 and TRBJ1-6; D not resolved. The V end lost 4 bases, the J end lost 13 bases, and 20 bases lay between the germline ends. Germline V gene lookup returns CDR1 SGHTA and CDR2 FQGNSA. CDR3 length: 15 residues. The CDR3 reads CASSSFERSGLPLHF. In DNA form, the CDR3 reads TGTGCCAGCAGCTCGTTTGAGAGGTCCGGTCTCCCCCTCCACTTT.

The chain carries TRBV11-3 and TRBJ2-1, with D perhaps assigned TRBD1 or TRBD2 (5 bases each). Trimming pared 5 bases from V and 6 bases from J, leaving 14 bases between. The germline gives CDR1 SGHNT, CDR2 YENEEA. The CDR3 contains 14 residues. The DNA of the CDR3 is TGTGCCAGCAGCATCGGGACCACGGGCAATGAGCAGTTCTTC. Residues: CASSIGTTGNEQFF. The full variable domain, in which reference TRBV11-3 and TRBJ2-1 provide the parts outside the CDR3, is EAGVVQSPRYKIIEKKQPVAFWCNPISGHNTLYWYLQNLGQGPELLIRYENEEAVDDSQLPKDRFSAERLKGVDSTLKIQPAELGDSAVYLCASSIGTTGNEQFFGPGTRLTVL.

The chain joins TRBV13 to TRBJ1-1, with D possibly being TRBD1 (6 bases). The CDR3 runs 12 residues. Germline V gene lookup returns CDR1 PRHDT and CDR2 FYEKMQ (reference sequence). Trimming removed 3 bases at V and 9 bases at J, with 11 bases between. The CDR3 bases are TGTGCCAGCAGCTTTCAGGGGTCCAAAGCTTTCTTT. Its protein product is CASSFQGSKAFF.

The chain joins TRBV7-9 to TRBJ1-2, with D possibly being TRBD1 (5 bases). The ends were cut back, 5 bases at V and 4 bases at J, with 17 bases in the middle. Germline CDR1 is SEHNR and CDR2 is FQNEAQ (reference sequence). The CDR3 is made up of 15 amino acids. In DNA, the CDR3 is TGTGCCAGCAGCGAAGGGTCGGGGGAACTCTATGGCTACACCTTC. Encoded protein: CASSEGSGELYGYTF.

V gene TRBV5-1 combines with J gene TRBJ2-3, with 8 bases lining up with TRBD2. The CDR3 extends over 15 amino acids. With V trimmed by 4 bases and J by 3 bases, 7 bases remained unmatched. Germline values: CDR1 SGHRS, CDR2 YFSETQ. CDR3 coding DNA: TGCGCCAGCAGCAGATCTGGGACTAGAACAGATACGCAGTATTTT. It specifies CASSRSGTRTDTQYF.

The rearrangement uses TRBV6-6 and TRBJ1-2; D is unresolved. The V end was cut by 2 bases, the J end by 2 bases, with 6 bases between. CDR1 and CDR2 from the germline V gene are MNHNY and SVGAGI (reference sequence). CDR3 length: 13 residues. CDR3: CASSYGENYGYTF. The CDR3 bases are TGTGCCAGCAGTTACGGTGAAAACTATGGCTACACCTTC.